This entry is about one T cell receptor (beta chain). This record comes from a study of OX40 agonist ivuxolimab in advanced cancers. Unmatched junction bases numbered 3, after V lost 3 bases and J lost 9 bases. CDR3 size: 15 residues. CDR1 and CDR2 (germline): MDHEN, SYDVKM. This table comes from immunoSEQ multiplex PCR, and its TCRdb copy is limited to in-frame clones, with some not included. The sample consists of around 70,000 clones, around 80% of them appearing once. This clonotype was obtained from an adult with an advanced solid tumor such as melanoma, head and neck, liver or kidney cancer. Specimen: CD4+ or CD8+ T cells sorted from blood, collected in a trial of the OX40 agonist ivuxolimab. The chain combines TRBV28 with TRBJ2-1, with TRBD2 identical over 15 bases. The CDR3 loop is CASSLGTSGRFEQFF. DNA of the CDR3: TGTGCCAGCAGTTTGGGGACTAGCGGGAGGTTTGAGCAGTTCTTC. Full variable domain (missing parts from reference TRBV28 and TRBJ2-1): DVKVTQSSRYLVKRTGEKVFLECVQDMDHENMFWYRQDPGLGLRLIYFSYDVKMKEKGDIPEGYSVSREKKERFSLILESASTNQTSMYLCASSLGTSGRFEQFFGPGTRLTVL.